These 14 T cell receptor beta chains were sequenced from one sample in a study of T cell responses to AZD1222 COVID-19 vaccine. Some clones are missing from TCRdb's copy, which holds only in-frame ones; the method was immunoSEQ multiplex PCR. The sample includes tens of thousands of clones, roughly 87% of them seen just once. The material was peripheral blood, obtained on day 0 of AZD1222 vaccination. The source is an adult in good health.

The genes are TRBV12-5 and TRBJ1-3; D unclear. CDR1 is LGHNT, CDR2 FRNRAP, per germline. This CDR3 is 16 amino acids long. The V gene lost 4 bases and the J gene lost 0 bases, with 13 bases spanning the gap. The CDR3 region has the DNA TGTGCTAGTGGTTCTTGGGTCTCCCCCTCTGGAAACACCATATATTTT. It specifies CASGSWVSPSGNTIYF.

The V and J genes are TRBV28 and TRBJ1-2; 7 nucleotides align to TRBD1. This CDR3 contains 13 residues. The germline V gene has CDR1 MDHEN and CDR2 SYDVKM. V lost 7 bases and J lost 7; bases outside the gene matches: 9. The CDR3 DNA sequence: TGTGCCAGCACCAAGGACAGGTCGTCTGGCTACACCTTC. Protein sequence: CASTKDRSSGYTF.

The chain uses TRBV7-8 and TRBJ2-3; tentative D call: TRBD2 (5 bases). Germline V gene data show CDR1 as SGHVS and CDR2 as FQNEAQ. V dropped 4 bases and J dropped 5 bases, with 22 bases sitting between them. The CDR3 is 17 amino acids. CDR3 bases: TGTGCCAGCAGCTCCTACCTTCTTCGGGTTAGCGAAGATACGCAGTATTTT. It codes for CASSSYLLRVSEDTQYF.

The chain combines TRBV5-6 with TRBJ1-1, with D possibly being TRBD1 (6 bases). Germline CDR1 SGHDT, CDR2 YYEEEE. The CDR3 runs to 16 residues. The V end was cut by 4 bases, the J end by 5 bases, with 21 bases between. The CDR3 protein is CASSKDPQGLGTEAFF. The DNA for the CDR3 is TGTGCCAGCAGCAAGGACCCTCAGGGGTTGGGGACTGAAGCTTTCTTT.

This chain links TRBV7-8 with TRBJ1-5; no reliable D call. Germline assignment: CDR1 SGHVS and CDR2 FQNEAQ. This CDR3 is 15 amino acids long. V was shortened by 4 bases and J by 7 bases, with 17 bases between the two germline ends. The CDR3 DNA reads TGTGCCAGCAGCTCCCAATTAACCATACACCAGCCCCAGCATTTT. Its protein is CASSSQLTIHQPQHF.

CDR3 coding DNA: TGTGCCAGCAGTGAAGGGTGGGGTTATGGCTACACCTTC. This encodes CASSEGWGYGYTF. The chain carries TRBV6-1 and TRBJ1-2; D is uncertain. The CDR3 sequence is 13 residues long. Germline V gene lookup returns CDR1 MNHNS and CDR2 SASEGT. The V gene lost 1 base and the J gene lost 5 bases, with 8 bases spanning the gap.

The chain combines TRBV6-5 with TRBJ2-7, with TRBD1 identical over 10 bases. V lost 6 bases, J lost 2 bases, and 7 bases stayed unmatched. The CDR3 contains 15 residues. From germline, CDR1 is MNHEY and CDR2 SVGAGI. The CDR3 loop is CASRLLGTGAYEQYF. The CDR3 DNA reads TGTGCCAGCAGGCTGCTTGGGACAGGGGCCTACGAGCAGTACTTC.

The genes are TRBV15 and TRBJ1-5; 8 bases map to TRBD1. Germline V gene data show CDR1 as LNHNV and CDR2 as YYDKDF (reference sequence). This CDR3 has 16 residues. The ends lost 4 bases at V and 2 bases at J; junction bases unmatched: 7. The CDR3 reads CATSKMQGAGNQPQHF. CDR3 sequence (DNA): TGTGCCACCAGCAAAATGCAGGGGGCTGGCAATCAGCCCCAGCATTTT.

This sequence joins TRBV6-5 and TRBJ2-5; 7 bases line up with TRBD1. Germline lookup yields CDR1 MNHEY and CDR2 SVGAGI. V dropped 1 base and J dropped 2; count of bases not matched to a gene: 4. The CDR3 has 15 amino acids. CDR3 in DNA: TGTGCCAGCAGTTACTGGGGGACAGTTCAAGAGACCCAGTACTTC. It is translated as CASSYWGTVQETQYF.

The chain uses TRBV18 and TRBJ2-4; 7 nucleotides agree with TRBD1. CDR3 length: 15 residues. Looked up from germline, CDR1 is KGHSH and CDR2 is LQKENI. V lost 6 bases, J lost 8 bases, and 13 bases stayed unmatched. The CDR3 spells CASSLLTGPWDIQYF. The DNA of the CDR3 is TGTGCCAGCTCTCTCCTGACAGGGCCTTGGGACATTCAGTACTTC. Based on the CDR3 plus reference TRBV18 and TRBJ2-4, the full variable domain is NAGVMQNPRHLVRRRGQEARLRCSPMKGHSHVYWYRQLPEEGLKFMVYLQKENIIDESGMPKERFSAEFPKEGPSILRIQQVVRGDSAAYFCASSLLTGPWDIQYFGAGTRLSVL.

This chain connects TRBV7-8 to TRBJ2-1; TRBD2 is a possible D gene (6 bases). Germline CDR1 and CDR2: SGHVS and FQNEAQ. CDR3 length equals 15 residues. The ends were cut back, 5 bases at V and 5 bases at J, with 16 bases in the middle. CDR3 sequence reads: CASSAGSIRNNEQFF. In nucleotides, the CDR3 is TGTGCCAGCAGCGCGGGGTCAATCCGGAACAATGAGCAGTTCTTC.

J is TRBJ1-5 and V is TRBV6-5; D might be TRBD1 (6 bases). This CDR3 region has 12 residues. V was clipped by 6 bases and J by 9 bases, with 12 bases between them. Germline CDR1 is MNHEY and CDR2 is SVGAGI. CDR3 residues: CASSIQGGPQHF. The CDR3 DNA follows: TGTGCCAGCAGCATACAGGGTGGGCCCCAGCATTTT.

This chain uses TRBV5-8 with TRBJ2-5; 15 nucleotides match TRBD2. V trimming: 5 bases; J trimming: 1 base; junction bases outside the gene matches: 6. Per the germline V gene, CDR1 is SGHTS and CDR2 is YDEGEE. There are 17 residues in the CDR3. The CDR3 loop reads CASSPGTSGGFQETQYF. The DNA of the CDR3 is TGTGCCAGCAGTCCCGGGACTAGCGGGGGGTTCCAAGAGACCCAGTACTTC.

CDR3 region: CASSSGLAVSTDTQYF. For the CDR3, the DNA is TGCGCCAGCAGCTCAGGACTAGCGGTTAGCACAGATACGCAGTATTTT. V usage is TRBV5-1 and J usage is TRBJ2-3, with 10 bases lining up with TRBD2. Germline lookup yields CDR1 SGHRS and CDR2 YFSETQ. The CDR3 contains 16 residues. J lost 0 bases, V lost 3 bases, and 4 bases had no gene match.